This T cell receptor beta chain stems from a study of T cell responses to AZD1222 COVID-19 vaccine. In regard to this clone: Antigen: not known.

The germline V gene has CDR1 MNHNY and CDR2 SVGAGI (reference sequence). Trimming removed 0 bases from V and 3 bases from J, with 15 bases in between. This CDR3 has 16 residues. The study's findings and limits: Donors were chiefly white British, with a greater number of females, and clonal diversity was perhaps underestimated.

Profiled with immunoSEQ multiplex PCR; TCRdb holds only in-frame clones, not every one. Among 150,000 to 200,000 clones listed, almost 90% were seen once. This sequence joins TRBV6-6 and TRBJ2-7; tentatively, D is TRBD1 or TRBD2 (5 bases each). The sequences come from peripheral blood, collected 28 days after the second AZD1222 dose. This clonotype was obtained from an adult who received the AZD1222 COVID-19 vaccine. The CDR3 nucleotides read TGTGCCAGCAGTTACTCGAGAAGGGACGGAAACTACGAGCAGTACTTC. This translates into CASSYSRRDGNYEQYF.